The entry that follows covers one T cell receptor beta chain sequence. PCR amplification relied on 60 Vbeta primers (plus 13 Jbeta primers). Sequenced by immunoSEQ multiplex PCR; TCRdb stores in-frame clones only, minus some. Here the sample spans fewer than 140,000 clones, 70% to 80% being singletons. This entry is derived from a study of cytomegalovirus exposure and HLA in healthy donors. The specimen was PBMCs. This receptor was obtained from a female donor in good health and CMV-seronegative.

Written as DNA, the CDR3 is TGTGCCAGCAGCTTAGGCTCAGCGGGGGGAACCGGGGAGCTGTTTTTT. It translates to CASSLGSAGGTGELFF. J is TRBJ2-2 and V is TRBV7-8; TRBD2 aligns across 9 bases. The CDR3 runs to 16 residues. Germline trimming cut 1 base from V and 5 bases from J; bases unmatched to any gene: 5. CDR1 is SGHVS, CDR2 FQNEAQ, per germline.